These T cell receptor beta chains were read from a single sample in a study of blood T cell repertoires in COVID-19. TCRdb's table, derived via immunoSEQ multiplex PCR, lists solely in-frame clones and lacks some. The profile shows about 140,000 clones, less than 85% of them singletons. The sequencing input was peripheral blood. The receptors were sampled from a woman older than 75 in a cohort sampled during active or convalescent COVID-19. The CDR3 runs from the conserved cysteine through the conserved F or W. The order of the fields is J gene, V gene, CDR3 protein.

TRBJ1-4,TRBV28,CASSLGGADEKLFF
TRBJ2-3,TRBV18,CASSPDRITDTQYF
TRBJ1-5,TRBV30,CALGRNQPQHF
TRBJ1-1,TRBV3-1/TRBV3-2,CASVNQGHENTEAFF
TRBJ1-1,TRBV29-1,CSSTLGGYEAFF
TRBJ2-3,TRBV6-2/TRBV6-3,CASSAGHPADTQYF
TRBJ1-2,TRBV28,CASSSWENYGYTF
TRBJ2-1,TRBV5-1,CASSVTSGASYNEQFF
TRBJ1-1,TRBV27,CASFRGNTEAFF
TRBJ2-3,TRBV28,CASSSSGLIASTDTQYF
TRBJ1-6,TRBV4-2,CASSQDWMGGSPLHF
TRBJ1-3,TRBV11-3,CASSSGGNTIYF
TRBJ2-2,TRBV3-1/TRBV3-2,CASSPLAGGTGELFF
TRBJ2-3,TRBV19,CASRGRDRGTDTQYF
TRBJ1-1,TRBV18,CASSPGQGNTEAFF
TRBJ1-5,TRBV18,CASSRDRGNGQPQHF
TRBJ2-6,TRBV5-1,CASSLTGQNSGANVLTF
TRBJ1-2,TRBV12-3/TRBV12-4,CASSFGQGAITF
TRBJ1-1,TRBV9,CASSPTTTGLIEAFF
TRBJ2-5,TRBV19,CASSGQGGETQYF
TRBJ2-6,TRBV6-2/TRBV6-3,CASSSRETGANVLTF
TRBJ1-1,TRBV6-1,CASSEPGTGNTEAFF
TRBJ2-6,TRBV7-3,CASSPEGTGANVLTF
TRBJ2-7,TRBV2,CASRTGTREQYF
TRBJ2-7,TRBV30,CAWSVPGQGAGEQYF
TRBJ2-3,TRBV5-1,CASSHKLASTDTQYF
TRBJ2-5,TRBV18,CASSPDRGETQYF
TRBJ1-2,TRBV5-6,CASSLSGQGVFGYTF
TRBJ1-2,TRBV6-5,CASSPVARGYGYTF
TRBJ2-4,TRBV7-2,CASSLRTGTNREF
TRBJ2-4,TRBV5-1,CASSLGDRDENIQYF
TRBJ1-1,TRBV19,CASSIETATEAFF
TRBJ1-2,TRBV7-9,CASSRYWDRPSGYTF
TRBJ2-3,TRBV7-2,CASSSFRLAGARTDTQYF
TRBJ2-2,TRBV10-1,CASSEMWGHTFLNTGELFF
TRBJ2-2,TRBV7-9,CASSPGVWSDGGELFF
TRBJ1-1,TRBV30,CAWTTSVNTEAFF
TRBJ2-2,TRBV9,CASSEWGQGVSGELFF
TRBJ1-6,TRBV28,CASSSHPQTSSYNSPLHF
TRBJ1-6,TRBV27,CASRLTGGGSPLHF
TRBJ1-2,TRBV5-8,CASSFAGDGGYGYTF
TRBJ1-3,TRBV5-1,CASSLEASSGNTIYF
TRBJ2-1,TRBV6-5,CASSFDRSSYNEQFF
TRBJ2-3,TRBV3-1/TRBV3-2,CASSPWVAGDGTDTQYF
TRBJ2-3,TRBV18,CASSTNRGKSTDTQYF
TRBJ2-1,TRBV5-1,CASSDSYNEQFF
TRBJ2-1,TRBV20-1,CSALRNEQFF
TRBJ2-5,TRBV5-6,CASSAGGTAGQGTQYF
TRBJ1-3,TRBV5-1,CASSSGLEIISGNTIYF
TRBJ1-1,TRBV10-3,CAIRKDSMNTEAFF
TRBJ2-6,TRBV12-3/TRBV12-4,CASANSGANVLTF
TRBJ1-4,TRBV24-1,CATSDGGSRDRGLEKLFF
TRBJ2-5,TRBV19,CASSISGAQGETQYF
TRBJ2-3,TRBV6-1,CASSDPRDSPSTDTQYF
TRBJ2-2,TRBV18,CASSPGTGYTGELFF